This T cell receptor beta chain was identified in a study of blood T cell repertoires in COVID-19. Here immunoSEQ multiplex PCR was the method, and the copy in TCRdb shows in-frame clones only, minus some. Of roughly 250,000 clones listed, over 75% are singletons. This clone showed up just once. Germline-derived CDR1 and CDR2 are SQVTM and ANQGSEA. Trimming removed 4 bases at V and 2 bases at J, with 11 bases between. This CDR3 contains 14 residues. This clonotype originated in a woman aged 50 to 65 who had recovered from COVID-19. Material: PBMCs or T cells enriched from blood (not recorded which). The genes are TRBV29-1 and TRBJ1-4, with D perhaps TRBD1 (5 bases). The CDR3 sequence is CSVGEGTTNEKLFF. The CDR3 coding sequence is TGCAGCGTTGGGGAGGGGACGACTAATGAAAAACTGTTTTTT.